This T cell receptor (beta chain) originates from a study of glioma-infiltrating T cells after dendritic cell vaccination. Study as a whole: Monocyte-derived dendritic cells, cultured approximately 7 days with IL-4 and GM-CSF, were pulsed with autologous tumor lysate.

The time point: after dendritic cell vaccination, including at tumor progression/relapse. Note on this clone: Its specificity is unknown.

Primers: 60 V beta forward and 13 J beta reverse. Profiled with immunoSEQ multiplex PCR; TCRdb holds only in-frame clones, not every one. The sample contains 70,000 to 100,000 clones, about four fifths of which appear only once. General study results and limits: TCR clonality showed no direct relationship with survival.

Sequenced here: blood, sampled after dendritic cell vaccination. This clonotype originated in a human donor with glioblastoma.

CDR3 sequence reads: CASSLTENYGYTF. The DNA of the CDR3 is TGTGCCAGCAGCTTAACAGAGAACTATGGCTACACCTTC. The rearrangement uses TRBV7-9 and TRBJ1-2; D is unclear. The V gene's germline CDR1 is SEHNR and CDR2 FQNEAQ (reference sequence). This CDR3 is built from 13 residues. Trimming stripped 2 bases from V and 2 bases from J, with 6 bases between.